The clone carrying this TCR beta chain was recorded a few times. The data are from a study of regulatory T cells in long-lasting Graves disease. Study context: Positive TSH receptor antibodies alongside over 5 years of antithyroid drugs were what marked Graves' disease as persistent.

Specified time point: persistent/refractory GD, antithyroid drugs over 5 years with positive TRAb. RNA isolated from PBMCs was used to make the TCR library. Trimming cost V 5 bases and J 3 bases, with 14 bases left between them. The CDR3 is 14 amino acids. The germline V gene encodes CDR1 MNHNS and CDR2 SASEGT. Investigators prepared the TCR beta libraries by applying iRepertoire HTBI primers and Arm-PCR of CDR3 regions. TCRdb analysed the multiplex PCR reads with MiXCR anew, one entry per CDR3 protein. Among 600,000 to 850,000 distinct CDR3 sequences listed, about 32% were seen once. The rearrangement links TRBV6-1 to TRBJ2-7; D is tentatively TRBD1 or TRBD2 (5 bases each). Sequenced here: peripheral blood mononuclear cells (PBMCs), sampled when the disease was refractory, from a patient treated with antithyroid drugs. The clonotype was recovered from a female donor with Graves disease. The CDR3 loop reads CASSNTRDHYEQYF. CDR3 bases: TGTGCCAGCAGTAATACCCGGGACCACTACGAGCAGTACTTC.